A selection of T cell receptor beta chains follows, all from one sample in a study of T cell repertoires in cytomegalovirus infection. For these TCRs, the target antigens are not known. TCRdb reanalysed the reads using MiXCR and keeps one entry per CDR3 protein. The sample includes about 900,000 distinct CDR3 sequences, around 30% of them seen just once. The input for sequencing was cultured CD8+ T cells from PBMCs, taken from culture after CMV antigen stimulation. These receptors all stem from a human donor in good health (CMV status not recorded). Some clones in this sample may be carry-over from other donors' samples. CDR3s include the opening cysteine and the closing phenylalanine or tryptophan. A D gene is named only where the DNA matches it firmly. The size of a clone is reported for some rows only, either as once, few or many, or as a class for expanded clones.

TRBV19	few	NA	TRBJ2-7	CASTDGPYEQYF	TGTGCCAGTACCGACGGTCCCTACGAGCAGTACTTC
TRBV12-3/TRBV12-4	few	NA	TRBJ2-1	CASSLTGKEQFF	TGTGCCAGCAGTCTAACGGGAAAGGAGCAGTTCTTC
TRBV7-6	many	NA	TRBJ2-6	CASSFWPDSGANVLTF	TGTGCCAGCAGCTTCTGGCCCGACTCTGGGGCCAACGTCCTGACTTTC
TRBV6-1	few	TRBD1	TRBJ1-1	CASSAVQGSTEAFF	TGTGCCAGCAGTGCCGTACAGGGGAGCACTGAAGCTTTCTTT
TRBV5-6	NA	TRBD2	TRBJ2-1	CASSLDIAGGSYNEQFF	TGTGCCAGCAGCTTGGATATAGCGGGGGGCTCCTACAATGAGCAGTTCTTC
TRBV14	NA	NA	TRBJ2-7	CASSPWGDYPYEQYF	TGTGCCAGCAGCCCGTGGGGGGATTACCCCTACGAGCAGTACTTC
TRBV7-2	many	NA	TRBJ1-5	CASSLDLQPYSNQPQHF	TGTGCCAGCAGCTTAGATTTGCAGCCTTATAGCAATCAGCCCCAGCATTTT
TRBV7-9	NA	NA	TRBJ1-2	CASSPQGQVAGYTF	TGTGCCAGCAGCCCCCAGGGGCAGGTCGCGGGCTACACCTTC
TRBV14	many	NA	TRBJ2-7	CASSQGTFHYEQYF	TGTGCCAGCAGCCAGGGGACTTTTCACTACGAGCAGTACTTC
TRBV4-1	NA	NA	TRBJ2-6	CASNQASGANVLTF	TGCGCCAGCAACCAAGCTTCTGGGGCCAACGTCCTGACTTTC
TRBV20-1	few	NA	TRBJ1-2	CSARVQIEFYIYGYTF	TGCAGTGCTAGAGTTCAAATCGAATTTTACATCTATGGCTACACCTTC
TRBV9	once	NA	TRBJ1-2	CASSVEETESNYGYTF	TGTGCTAGCAGCGTAGAGGAGACGGAGTCAAACTATGGCTACACCTTC
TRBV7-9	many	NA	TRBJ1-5	CASSLGNQPQHF	TGTGCCAGCAGCTTGGGTAATCAGCCCCAGCATTTT
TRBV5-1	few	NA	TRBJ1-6	CASSLGLQAGQMFPLHF	TGCGCCAGCAGCTTGGGATTGCAGGCGGGACAAATGTTCCCCCTCCACTTT
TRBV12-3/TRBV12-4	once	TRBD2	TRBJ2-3	CASSVRLAGSDTQYF	TGTGCCAGCAGTGTCCGACTAGCGGGGTCAGATACGCAGTATTTT
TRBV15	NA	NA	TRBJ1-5	CATSRDRRVDNQPQHF	TGTGCCACCAGCAGAGATCGCAGGGTCGACAATCAGCCCCAGCATTTT
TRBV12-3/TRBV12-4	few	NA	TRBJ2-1	CASSLGMGAVQFF	TGTGCCAGCAGTTTGGGTATGGGGGCAGTCCAGTTCTTC
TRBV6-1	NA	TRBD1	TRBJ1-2	CASSDPRTRDRGNYTF	TGTGCCAGCAGTGATCCCCGCACCCGGGACAGGGGGAACTACACCTTC
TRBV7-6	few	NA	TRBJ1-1	CASTTGGVEAFF	TGTGCCAGCACCACGGGAGGCGTTGAAGCTTTCTTT
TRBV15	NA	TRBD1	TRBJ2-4	CATSRVGTGEDIQYF	TGTGCCACCAGCAGAGTCGGGACAGGTGAAGACATTCAGTACTTC
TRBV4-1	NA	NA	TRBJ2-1	CASSPPGPRLYDEQFF	TGCGCCAGCAGCCCGCCGGGACCGAGACTCTACGATGAGCAGTTCTTC
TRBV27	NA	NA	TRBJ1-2	CASSISGSPWNGYTF	TGTGCCAGCAGTATATCCGGGTCACCCTGGAATGGCTACACCTTC
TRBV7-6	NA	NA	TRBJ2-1	CASSLWVAGNEQFF	TGTGCCAGCAGCTTATGGGTGGCGGGGAATGAGCAGTTCTTC
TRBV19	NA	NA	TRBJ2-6	CASKQSGSGANVLTF	TGTGCCAGTAAGCAGAGTGGCTCTGGGGCCAACGTCCTGACTTTC
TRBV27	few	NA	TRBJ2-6	CASSLFGTPSGANVLTF	TGTGCCAGCAGTTTATTTGGGACACCTTCTGGGGCCAACGTCCTGACTTTC
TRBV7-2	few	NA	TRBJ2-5	CASSYPPWEYF	TGTGCCAGCAGCTACCCACCCTGGGAGTACTTC
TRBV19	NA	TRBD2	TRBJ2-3	CATLAGGPNTQYF	TGTGCCACCCTAGCGGGGGGGCCGAATACGCAGTATTTT
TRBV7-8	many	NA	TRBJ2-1	CASSLWPSGEEQFF	TGTGCCAGCAGCTTATGGCCCTCGGGCGAGGAGCAGTTCTTC
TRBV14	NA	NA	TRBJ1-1	CASRRAGDTEAFF	TGTGCCAGCAGGAGGGCGGGGGACACTGAAGCTTTCTTT
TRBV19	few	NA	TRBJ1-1	CASIAGHTEAFF	TGTGCCAGTATTGCGGGGCACACTGAAGCTTTCTTT
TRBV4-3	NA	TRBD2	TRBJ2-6	CASSQVTSLAGGMAGANVLTF	TGCGCCAGCAGCCAAGTAACATCCCTAGCGGGGGGGATGGCTGGGGCCAACGTCCTGACTTTC
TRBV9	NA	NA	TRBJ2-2	CASSPRGAGINTGELFF	TGTGCCAGCAGCCCACGAGGGGCAGGGATCAACACCGGGGAGCTGTTTTTT
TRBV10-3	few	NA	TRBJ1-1	CAISESGGMWTEAFF	TGTGCCATCAGTGAGTCGGGGGGGATGTGGACTGAAGCTTTCTTT
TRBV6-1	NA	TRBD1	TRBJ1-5	CANSSPLGTGIPHSNQPQHF	TGTGCCAACAGCTCACCCCTTGGGACAGGGATACCCCATAGCAATCAGCCCCAGCATTTT
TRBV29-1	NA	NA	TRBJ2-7	CSAVGMYEQYF	TGCAGCGCCGTGGGTATGTACGAGCAGTACTTC
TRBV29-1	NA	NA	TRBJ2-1	CSVGGGREQFF	TGCAGCGTTGGGGGAGGTCGTGAGCAGTTCTTC
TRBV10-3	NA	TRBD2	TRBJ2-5	CAISVRLAGGEWTQYF	TGTGCCATCAGTGTACGACTAGCGGGGGGGGAGTGGACCCAGTACTTC
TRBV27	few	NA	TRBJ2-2	CASSFGRIANTGELFF	TGTGCCAGCAGTTTTGGGCGAATTGCGAACACCGGGGAGCTGTTTTTT
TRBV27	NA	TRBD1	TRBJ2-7	CASSLTTGFYEQYF	TGTGCCAGCAGTTTAACGACAGGGTTCTACGAGCAGTACTTC
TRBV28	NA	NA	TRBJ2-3	CASSHTDYRTDTQYF	TGTGCCAGCAGTCACACGGACTATCGCACAGATACGCAGTATTTT
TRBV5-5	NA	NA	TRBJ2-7	CASETSYEQYF	TGTGCCAGCGAAACCTCCTACGAGCAGTACTTC
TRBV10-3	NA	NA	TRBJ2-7	CAISDPKGGYEQYF	TGTGCCATCAGCGACCCTAAGGGTGGCTACGAGCAGTACTTC
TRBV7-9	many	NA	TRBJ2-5	CASSSPGHLQETQYF	TGTGCCAGCAGCTCCCCGGGACACCTCCAAGAGACCCAGTACTTC
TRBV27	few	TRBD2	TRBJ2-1	CASSYASGGFNNEQFF	TGTGCCAGCAGTTACGCTAGCGGGGGGTTTAACAATGAGCAGTTCTTC
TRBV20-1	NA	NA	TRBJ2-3	CSARASGAGQYF	TGCAGTGCTAGAGCCTCGGGGGCCGGGCAGTATTTT
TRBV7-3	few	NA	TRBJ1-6	CASSLTRGPNSPLHF	TGTGCCAGCAGCTTAACCAGGGGACCTAATTCACCCCTCCACTTT
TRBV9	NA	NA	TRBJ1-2	CASTFNYGYTF	TGTGCCAGCACCTTTAACTATGGCTACACCTTC